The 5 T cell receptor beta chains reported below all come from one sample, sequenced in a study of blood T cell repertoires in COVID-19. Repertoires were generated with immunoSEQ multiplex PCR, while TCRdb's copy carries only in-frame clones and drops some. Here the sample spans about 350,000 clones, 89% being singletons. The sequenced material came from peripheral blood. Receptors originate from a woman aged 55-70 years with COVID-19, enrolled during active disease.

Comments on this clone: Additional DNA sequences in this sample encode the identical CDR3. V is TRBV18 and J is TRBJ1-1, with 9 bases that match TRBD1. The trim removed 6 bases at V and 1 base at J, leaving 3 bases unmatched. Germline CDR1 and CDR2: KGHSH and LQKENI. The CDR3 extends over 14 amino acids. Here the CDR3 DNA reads TGTGCCAGCTCCCCGGGACAGGGGAACACTGAAGCTTTCTTT. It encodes CASSPGQGNTEAFF.

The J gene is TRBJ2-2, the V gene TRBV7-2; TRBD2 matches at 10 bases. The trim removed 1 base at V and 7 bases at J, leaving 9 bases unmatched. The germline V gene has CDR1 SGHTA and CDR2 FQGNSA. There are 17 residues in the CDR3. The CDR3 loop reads CASSLVTSGAWGGELFF. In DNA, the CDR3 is TGTGCCAGCAGCTTAGTCACTAGCGGGGCCTGGGGCGGGGAGCTGTTTTTT.

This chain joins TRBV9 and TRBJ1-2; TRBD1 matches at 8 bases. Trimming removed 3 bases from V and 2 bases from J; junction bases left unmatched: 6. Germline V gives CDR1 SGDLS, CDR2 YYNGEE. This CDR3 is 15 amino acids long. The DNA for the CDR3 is TGTGCCAGCAGCGCGAGACAGGGGATGAACTATGGCTACACCTTC. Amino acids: CASSARQGMNYGYTF.

This CDR3 reads CASSPPGLAGGLTDTQYF. The DNA for the CDR3 is TGTGCCAGCAGCCCGCCGGGACTAGCGGGGGGCCTCACAGATACGCAGTATTTT. The chain has TRBV5-4 and TRBJ2-3; 15 bases align to TRBD2. Germline CDR1 SGHNT, CDR2 YYREEE (reference sequence). J lost 2 bases, V lost 4 bases, and 8 bases had no gene match. The CDR3 is made up of 18 amino acids.

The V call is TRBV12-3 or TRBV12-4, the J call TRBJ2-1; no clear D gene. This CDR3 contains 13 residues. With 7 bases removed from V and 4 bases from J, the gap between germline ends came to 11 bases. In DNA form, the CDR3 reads TGTGCCAGCACCCCCCGCAGTTACAATGAGCAGTTCTTC. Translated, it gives CASTPRSYNEQFF.